This TCR beta chain was recovered during a study of blood T cell repertoires in COVID-19. At the level of the study: Donors in the United States, Italy and Spain gave samples during acute or convalescent COVID-19. Nucleic acid was either cDNA or gDNA, and it came from T cells, B-cell-depleted T cells, or PBMCs.

The V end lost 0 bases, the J end lost 7 bases, and 10 bases lay between the germline ends. Germline CDR1 reads SGHRS; CDR2 reads YFSETQ. This CDR3 is built from 13 residues. As handled by the study authors: Scientists estimated how many nucleated cells there were by amplifying reference gene primers. Profiling relied on immunoSEQ multiplex PCR, and the TCRdb table lists in-frame clones only, not all of them. V and J calls and clone size are those listed in that table; D and trimming were worked out from the DNA. The top ten hold 8% to 11% of the sample, which has roughly 160,000 clones, approximately 86% seen once.

The sequenced sample was peripheral blood. V gene TRBV5-1 combines with J gene TRBJ1-1, with D hard to call. The TCR comes from a woman of 80 years or more with active or convalescent COVID-19. The CDR3 region is CASSLAVGGEAFF. The CDR3 DNA follows: TGCGCCAGCAGCTTGGCCGTGGGAGGTGAAGCTTTCTTT.